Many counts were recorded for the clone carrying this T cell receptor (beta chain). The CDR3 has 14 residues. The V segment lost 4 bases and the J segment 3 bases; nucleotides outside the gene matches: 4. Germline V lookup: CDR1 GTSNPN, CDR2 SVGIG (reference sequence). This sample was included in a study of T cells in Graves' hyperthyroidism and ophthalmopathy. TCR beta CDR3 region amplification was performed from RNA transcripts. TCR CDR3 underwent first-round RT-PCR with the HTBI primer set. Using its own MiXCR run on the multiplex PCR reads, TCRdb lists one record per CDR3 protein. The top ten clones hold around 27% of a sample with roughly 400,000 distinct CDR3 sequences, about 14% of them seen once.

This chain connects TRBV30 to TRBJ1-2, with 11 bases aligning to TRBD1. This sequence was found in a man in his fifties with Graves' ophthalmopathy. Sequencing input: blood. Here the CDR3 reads CAWNGDRGDYGYTF. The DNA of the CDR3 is TGTGCCTGGAATGGGGACAGGGGGGACTATGGCTACACCTTC. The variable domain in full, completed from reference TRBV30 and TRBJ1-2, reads SQTIHQWPATLVQPVGSPLSLECTVEGTSNPNLYWYRQAAGRGLQLLFYSVGIGQISSEVPQNLSASRPQDRQFILSSKKLLLSDSGFYLCAWNGDRGDYGYTFGSGTRLTVV.